Listed below are T cell receptor beta chains from one sample, sequenced in a study of blood T cell repertoires in COVID-19. Profiled with immunoSEQ multiplex PCR; TCRdb holds only in-frame clones, not every one. The sample has over 350,000 clones, 88% seen once. Sequencing was done on a sample of PBMCs or T cells enriched from blood (not recorded which). The receptors come from a woman under 30 who had recovered from COVID-19. The CDR3 runs from the conserved cysteine through the conserved F or W.

TRBV30	TRBJ1-2	CAWSGGPYGYTF
TRBV11-2	TRBJ1-1	CASSSRRTAPNTEAFF
TRBV11-2	TRBJ1-6	CASSSRLEDYYNSPLHF
TRBV12-3/TRBV12-4	TRBJ2-5	CASGRGGETQYF
TRBV30	TRBJ1-2	CAWSVLGTGSDGYTF
TRBV4-3	TRBJ1-5	CASSLDSSPNQPQHF
TRBV10-3	TRBJ1-1	CAISGTELNTEAFF
TRBV5-1	TRBJ2-7	CASSLYREGNEQYF
TRBV18	TRBJ2-7	CASSSLSSEQYF
TRBV11-2	TRBJ1-2	CASSLDLSLGQGVGYTF
TRBV6-1	TRBJ2-7	CASRPSEGRVYEQYF
TRBV11-2	TRBJ1-2	CASSFGLYGYTF
TRBV28	TRBJ1-2	CATQTGVRYGYTF
TRBV30	TRBJ1-2	CAWRAGAVYGYTF
TRBV2	TRBJ1-2	CATGQELNYGYTF
TRBV2	TRBJ2-1	CASSVMDNRLYNEQFF
TRBV6-5	TRBJ2-7	CASSTPGGSEQYF
TRBV27	TRBJ1-4	CASSFPGTAQLFF
TRBV2	TRBJ1-3	CASSQRTVWSSGNTIYF
TRBV27	TRBJ1-2	CASILRDSLFYGYTF
TRBV28	TRBJ2-1	CASSSGTSGVRSSYNEQFF
TRBV5-1	TRBJ2-3	CASRSTGTDTQYF
TRBV6-2/TRBV6-3	TRBJ1-1	CASSLYRGNTEAFF